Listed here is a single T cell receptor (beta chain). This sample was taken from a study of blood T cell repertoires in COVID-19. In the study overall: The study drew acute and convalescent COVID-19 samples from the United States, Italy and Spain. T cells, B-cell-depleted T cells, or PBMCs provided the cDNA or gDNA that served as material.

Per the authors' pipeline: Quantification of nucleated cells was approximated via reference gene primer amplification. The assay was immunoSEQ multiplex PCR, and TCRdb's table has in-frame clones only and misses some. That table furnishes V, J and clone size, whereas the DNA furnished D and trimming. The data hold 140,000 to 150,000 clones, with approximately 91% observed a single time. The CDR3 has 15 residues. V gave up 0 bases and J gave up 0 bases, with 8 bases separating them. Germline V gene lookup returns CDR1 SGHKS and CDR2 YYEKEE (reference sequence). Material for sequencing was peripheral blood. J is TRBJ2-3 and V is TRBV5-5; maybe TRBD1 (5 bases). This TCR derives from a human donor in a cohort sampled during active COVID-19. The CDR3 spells CASSLVPGSTDTQYF. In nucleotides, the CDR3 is TGTGCCAGCAGCTTGGTCCCAGGGAGCACAGATACGCAGTATTTT.